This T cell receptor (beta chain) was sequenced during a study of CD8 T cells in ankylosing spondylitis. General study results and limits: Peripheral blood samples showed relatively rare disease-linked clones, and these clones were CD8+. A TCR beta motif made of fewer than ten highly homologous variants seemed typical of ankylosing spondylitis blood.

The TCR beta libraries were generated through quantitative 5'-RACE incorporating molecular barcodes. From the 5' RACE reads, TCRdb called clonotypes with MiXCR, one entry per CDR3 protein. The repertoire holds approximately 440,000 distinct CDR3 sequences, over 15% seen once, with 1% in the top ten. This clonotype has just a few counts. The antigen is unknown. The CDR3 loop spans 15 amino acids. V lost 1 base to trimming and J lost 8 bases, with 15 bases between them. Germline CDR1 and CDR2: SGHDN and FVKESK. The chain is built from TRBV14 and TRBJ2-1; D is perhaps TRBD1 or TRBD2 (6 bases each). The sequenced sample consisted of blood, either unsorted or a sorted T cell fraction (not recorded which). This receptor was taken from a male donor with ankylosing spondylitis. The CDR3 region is CASSQGSTGRHEQFF. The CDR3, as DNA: TGTGCCAGCAGCCAAGGATCCACAGGGAGGCATGAGCAGTTCTTC.